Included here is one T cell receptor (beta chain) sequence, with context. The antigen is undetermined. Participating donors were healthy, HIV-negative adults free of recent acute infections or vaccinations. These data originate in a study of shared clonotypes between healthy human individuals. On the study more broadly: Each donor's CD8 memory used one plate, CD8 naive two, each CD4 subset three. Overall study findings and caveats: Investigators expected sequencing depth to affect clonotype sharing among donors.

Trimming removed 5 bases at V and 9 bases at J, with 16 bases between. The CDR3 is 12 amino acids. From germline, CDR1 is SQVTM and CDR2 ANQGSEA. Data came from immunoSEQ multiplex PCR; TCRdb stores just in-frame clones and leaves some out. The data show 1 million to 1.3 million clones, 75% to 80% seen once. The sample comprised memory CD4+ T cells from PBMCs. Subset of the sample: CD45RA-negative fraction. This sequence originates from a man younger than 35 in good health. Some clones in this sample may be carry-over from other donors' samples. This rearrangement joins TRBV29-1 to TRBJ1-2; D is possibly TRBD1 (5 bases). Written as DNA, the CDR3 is TGCAGCGTTTTACAGGAGGAAAGGAGCTACACCTTC. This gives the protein CSVLQEERSYTF.